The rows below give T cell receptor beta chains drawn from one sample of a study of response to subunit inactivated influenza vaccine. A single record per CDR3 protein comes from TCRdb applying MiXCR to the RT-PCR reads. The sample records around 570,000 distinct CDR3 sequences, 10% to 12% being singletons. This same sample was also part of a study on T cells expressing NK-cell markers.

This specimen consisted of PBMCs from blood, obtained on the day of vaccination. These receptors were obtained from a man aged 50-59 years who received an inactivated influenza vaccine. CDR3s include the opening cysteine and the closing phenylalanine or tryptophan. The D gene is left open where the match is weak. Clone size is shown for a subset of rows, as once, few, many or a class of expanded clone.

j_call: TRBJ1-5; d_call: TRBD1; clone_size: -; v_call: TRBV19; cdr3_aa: CASSIAQGNRNQPQHF; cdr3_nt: TGTGCCAGTAGTATAGCACAGGGGAACCGCAATCAGCCCCAGCATTTT
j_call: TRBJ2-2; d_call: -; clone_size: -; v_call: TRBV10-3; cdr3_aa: CATLPELTGELFF; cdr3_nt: TGTGCCACCCTCCCAGAACTCACCGGGGAGCTGTTTTTT
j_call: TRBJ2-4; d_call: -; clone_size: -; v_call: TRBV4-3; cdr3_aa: CASSQGDSRDIQYF; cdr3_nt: TGCGCCAGCAGCCAAGGAGACAGCCGGGACATTCAGTACTTC
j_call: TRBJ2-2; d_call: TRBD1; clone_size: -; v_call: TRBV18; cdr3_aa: CASSQTGPDTGELFF; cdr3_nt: TGTGCCAGCTCACAGACAGGGCCCGACACCGGGGAGCTGTTTTTT
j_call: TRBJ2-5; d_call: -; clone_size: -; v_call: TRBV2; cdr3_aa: CASRRIQETQYF; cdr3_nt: TGTGCCAGCAGGCGGATCCAAGAGACCCAGTACTTC
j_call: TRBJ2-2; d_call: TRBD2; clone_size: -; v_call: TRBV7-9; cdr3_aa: CASSQTSGGPNTGELFF; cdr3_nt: TGTGCCAGCAGCCAGACTAGCGGGGGCCCGAACACCGGGGAGCTGTTTTTT
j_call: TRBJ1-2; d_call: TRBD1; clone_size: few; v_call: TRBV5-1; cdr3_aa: CASSITSGQGNYGYTF; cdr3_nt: TGCGCCAGCAGTATTACCTCCGGACAGGGCAACTATGGCTACACCTTC
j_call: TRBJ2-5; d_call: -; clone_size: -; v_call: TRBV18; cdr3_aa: CASSPRLGGAEETQYF; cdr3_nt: TGTGCCAGCTCCCCTCGACTGGGCGGGGCGGAAGAGACCCAGTACTTC
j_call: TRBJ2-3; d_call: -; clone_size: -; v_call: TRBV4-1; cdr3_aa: CASSQDRQSTNTDTQYF; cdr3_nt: TGCGCCAGCAGCCAAGATCGACAGAGTACTAACACAGATACGCAGTATTTT
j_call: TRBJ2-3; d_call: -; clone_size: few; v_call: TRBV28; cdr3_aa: CASRGAYTQYF; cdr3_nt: TGTGCCAGCAGGGGGGCTTATACGCAGTATTTT
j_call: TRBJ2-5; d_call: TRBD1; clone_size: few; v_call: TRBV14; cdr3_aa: CASSQLIGQGSQETQYF; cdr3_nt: TGTGCCAGCAGCCAACTTATAGGACAGGGATCCCAAGAGACCCAGTACTTC
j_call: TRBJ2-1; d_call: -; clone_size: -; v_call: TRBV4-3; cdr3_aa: CASSQDQRGYNEQFF; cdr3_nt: TGCGCCAGCAGCCAAGATCAAAGAGGGTACAATGAGCAGTTCTTC
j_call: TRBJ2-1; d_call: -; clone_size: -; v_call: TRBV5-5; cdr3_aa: CASSPRWDGTYNEQFF; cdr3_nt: TGTGCCAGCAGCCCGCGATGGGACGGCACCTACAATGAGCAGTTCTTC
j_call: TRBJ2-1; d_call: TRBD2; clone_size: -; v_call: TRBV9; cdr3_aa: CASSGRTSGTGEQFF; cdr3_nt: TGTGCCAGCAGCGGCCGGACTAGCGGGACCGGTGAGCAGTTCTTC
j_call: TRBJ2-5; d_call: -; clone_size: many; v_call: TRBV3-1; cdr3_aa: CASSQPQETQYF; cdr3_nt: TGTGCCAGCAGCCAACCCCAAGAGACCCAGTACTTC
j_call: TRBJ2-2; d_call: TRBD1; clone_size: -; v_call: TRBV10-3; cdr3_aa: CAISELFRDRGNTGELFF; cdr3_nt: TGTGCCATCAGCGAACTTTTCCGGGACAGGGGCAACACCGGGGAGCTGTTTTTT
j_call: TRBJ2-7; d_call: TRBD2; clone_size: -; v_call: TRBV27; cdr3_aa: CASSPGLAGVKYEQYF; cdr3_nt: TGTGCCAGCAGTCCTGGACTAGCGGGAGTAAAGTACGAGCAGTACTTC
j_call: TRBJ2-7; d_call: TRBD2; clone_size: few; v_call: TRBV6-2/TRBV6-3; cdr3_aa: CASSYDIAGGGEQYF; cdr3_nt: TGTGCCAGCAGTTACGATATAGCGGGAGGAGGCGAGCAGTACTTC
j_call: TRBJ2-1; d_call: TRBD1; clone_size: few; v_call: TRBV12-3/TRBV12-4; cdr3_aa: CASSLAGTGKEQFF; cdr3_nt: TGTGCCAGCAGTTTAGCGGGGACAGGGAAGGAGCAGTTCTTC
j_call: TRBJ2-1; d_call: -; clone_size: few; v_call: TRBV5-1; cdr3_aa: CASKPSDTNNEQFF; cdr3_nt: TGCGCCAGCAAGCCCTCGGACACAAACAATGAGCAGTTCTTC
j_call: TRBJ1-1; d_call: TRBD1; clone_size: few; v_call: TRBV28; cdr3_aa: CASSSHRGLGTEAFF; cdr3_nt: TGTGCCAGCAGTTCGCACAGGGGGTTGGGCACTGAAGCTTTCTTT
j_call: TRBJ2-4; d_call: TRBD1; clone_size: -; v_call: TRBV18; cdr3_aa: CASSEGTVNIQYF; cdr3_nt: TGTGCCAGCTCCGAAGGGACAGTAAACATTCAGTACTTC
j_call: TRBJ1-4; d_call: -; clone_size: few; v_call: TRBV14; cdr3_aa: CASSRGSNEKLFF; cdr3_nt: TGTGCCAGCAGCCGAGGGAGTAATGAAAAACTGTTTTTT
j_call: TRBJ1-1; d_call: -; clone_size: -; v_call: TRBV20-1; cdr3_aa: CSASREGHGVGEAFF; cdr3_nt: TGCAGTGCTAGTCGGGAAGGACACGGGGTCGGAGAAGCTTTCTTT
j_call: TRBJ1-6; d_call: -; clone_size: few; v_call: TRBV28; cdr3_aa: CASSLGASGALHF; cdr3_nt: TGTGCCAGCAGTTTAGGAGCTTCGGGAGCCCTCCACTTT
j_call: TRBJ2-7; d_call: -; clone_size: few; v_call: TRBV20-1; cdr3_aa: CSASPPVLTHEQYF; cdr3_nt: TGCAGTGCTAGCCCCCCTGTTCTAACCCACGAGCAGTACTTC
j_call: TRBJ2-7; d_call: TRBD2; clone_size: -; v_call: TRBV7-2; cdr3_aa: CASTTSGGAYEQYF; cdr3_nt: TGTGCCAGCACCACTAGCGGGGGGGCTTACGAGCAGTACTTC
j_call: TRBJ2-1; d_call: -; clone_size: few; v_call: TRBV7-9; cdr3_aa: CASSPARGFYNEQFF; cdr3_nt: TGTGCCAGCAGCCCAGCCCGGGGTTTTTACAATGAGCAGTTCTTC
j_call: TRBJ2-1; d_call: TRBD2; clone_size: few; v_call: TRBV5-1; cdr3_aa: CASSLYGGGTYNEQFF; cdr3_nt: TGCGCCAGCAGCTTGTATGGGGGGGGAACCTACAATGAGCAGTTCTTC
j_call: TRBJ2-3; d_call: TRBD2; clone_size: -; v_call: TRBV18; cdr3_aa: CASTTLAGRGTDTQYF; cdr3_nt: TGTGCCAGCACGACACTAGCGGGAAGAGGGACAGATACGCAGTATTTT
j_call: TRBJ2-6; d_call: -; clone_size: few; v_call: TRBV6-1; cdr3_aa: CASSRLGTGANVLTF; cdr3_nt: TGTGCCAGCAGCCGCCTGGGTACTGGGGCCAACGTCCTGACTTTC
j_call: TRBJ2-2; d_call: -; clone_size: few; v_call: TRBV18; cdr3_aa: CASSPPAQRVTGELFF; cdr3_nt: TGTGCCAGCTCACCACCGGCACAACGGGTCACCGGGGAGCTGTTTTTT
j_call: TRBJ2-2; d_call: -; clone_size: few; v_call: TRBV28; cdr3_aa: CASSFLVYTGELFF; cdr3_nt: TGTGCCAGCAGTTTTTTGGTGTACACCGGGGAGCTGTTTTTT
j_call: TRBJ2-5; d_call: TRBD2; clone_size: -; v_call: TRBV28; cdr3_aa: CASSLGREQTQYF; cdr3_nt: TGTGCCAGCAGTTTAGGGAGGGAACAGACCCAGTACTTC
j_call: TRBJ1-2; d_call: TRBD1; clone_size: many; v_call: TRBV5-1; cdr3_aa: CASSVEGQQYGYTF; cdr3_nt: TGCGCCAGCAGCGTAGAGGGACAGCAATATGGCTACACCTTC
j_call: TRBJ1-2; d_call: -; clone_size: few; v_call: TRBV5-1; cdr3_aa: CASSLAYSPYGYTF; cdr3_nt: TGCGCCAGCAGCTTGGCGTACAGCCCTTATGGCTACACCTTC
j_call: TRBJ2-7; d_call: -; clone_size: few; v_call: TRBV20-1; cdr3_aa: CSARDHQGAYEQYF; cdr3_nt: TGCAGTGCTAGAGATCATCAGGGTGCGTACGAGCAGTACTTC
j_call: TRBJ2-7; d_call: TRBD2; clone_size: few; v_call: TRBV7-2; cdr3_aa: CASRRVAGAYYEQYF; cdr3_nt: TGTGCCAGCAGGAGGGTAGCGGGAGCTTATTACGAGCAGTACTTC
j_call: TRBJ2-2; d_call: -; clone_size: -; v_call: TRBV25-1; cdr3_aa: CASSEAWGAELFF; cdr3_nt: TGTGCCAGCAGTGAAGCCTGGGGTGCGGAGCTGTTTTTT
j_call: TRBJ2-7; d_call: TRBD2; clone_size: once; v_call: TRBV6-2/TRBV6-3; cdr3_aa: CASSTRGSGSGEQYF; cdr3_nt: TGTGCCAGCAGTACCCGAGGTAGCGGGAGTGGAGAGCAGTACTTC
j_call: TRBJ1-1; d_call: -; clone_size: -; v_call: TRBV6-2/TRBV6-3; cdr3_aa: CASSYVGRSTEAFF; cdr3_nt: TGTGCCAGCAGTTACGTGGGTCGGAGCACTGAAGCTTTCTTT
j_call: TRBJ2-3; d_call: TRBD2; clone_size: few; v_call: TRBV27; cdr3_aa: CASSLSSRTSGTDTQYF; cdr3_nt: TGTGCCAGCAGTTTATCTTCCCGGACTAGCGGGACAGATACGCAGTATTTT
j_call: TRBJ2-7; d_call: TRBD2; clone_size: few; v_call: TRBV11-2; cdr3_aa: CASSYDVAGTLEQYF; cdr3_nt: TGTGCCAGCAGCTATGATGTAGCGGGGACACTCGAGCAGTACTTC
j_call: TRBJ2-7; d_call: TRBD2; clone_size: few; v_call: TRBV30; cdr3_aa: CAWKFTGLGYEQYF; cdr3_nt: TGTGCCTGGAAATTCACGGGACTAGGCTACGAGCAGTACTTC
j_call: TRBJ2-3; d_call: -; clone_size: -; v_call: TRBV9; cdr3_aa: CASSVGGDARTDTQYF; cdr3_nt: TGTGCCAGCAGCGTAGGGGGAGACGCGCGCACAGATACGCAGTATTTT
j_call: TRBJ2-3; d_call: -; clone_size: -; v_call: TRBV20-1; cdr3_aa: CSASSSAGTDTQYF; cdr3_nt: TGCAGTGCTAGTAGTAGCGCTGGCACAGATACGCAGTATTTT
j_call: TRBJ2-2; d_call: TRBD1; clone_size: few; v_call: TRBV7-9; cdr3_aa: CASSERVQGSVTGELFF; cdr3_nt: TGTGCCAGCAGCGAGAGGGTACAGGGGTCGGTCACCGGGGAGCTGTTTTTT